This T cell receptor (beta chain) comes out of a study of CD8 T cells in ankylosing spondylitis. There are many counts of this clonotype. TCRdb re-derived calls from the 5' RACE reads in MiXCR, one entry per CDR3 protein. The sample records around 150,000 distinct CDR3 sequences, approximately 16% being singletons. V was pared by 5 bases and J by 6 bases, with 10 bases between. CDR3 length equals 12 residues. Germline V gene lookup returns CDR1 SGHRS and CDR2 YFSETQ. The sequenced sample consisted of blood, either unsorted or a sorted T cell fraction (not recorded which). The chain recombines TRBV5-1 with TRBJ2-3; D not certain. The source is a male donor with ankylosing spondylitis or in good health (not recorded which). The chain's CDR3 is CASSYPADTQYF. As DNA, the CDR3 is TGCGCCAGCAGTTATCCGGCGGATACGCAGTATTTT.